This T cell receptor beta chain derives from a study of cytomegalovirus exposure and HLA in healthy donors. V dropped 4 bases and J dropped 0 bases, with 14 bases sitting between them. Germline CDR1 and CDR2: SGDLS and YYNGEE. The CDR3 runs 16 residues. Turning to this clone: No antigen is known for it.

Study observations and caveats: Most TCR sequences were seen very rarely across donors, but some public TCRs occurred in many. Upon later analysis, HLA-associated TCR beta chains proved more clonally expanded than other, equally common chains.

The PCR made use of 60 Vbeta and 13 Jbeta primers. Only in-frame clones appear in the TCRdb table, and some are missing; sequencing was by immunoSEQ multiplex PCR. The repertoire has 110,000 to 150,000 clones, approximately 70% of them found once; the top ten carry 2.1%. The clonotype was recovered from an older woman in good health and CMV-seropositive. V and J are TRBV9 and TRBJ2-1; D ambiguous. What was sequenced was PBMCs. Written as DNA, the CDR3 is TGTGCCAGCAGCCCCCCTCATGGTAGCTCCTACAATGAGCAGTTCTTC. Amino acid sequence: CASSPPHGSSYNEQFF.